Shown below are 29 T cell receptor beta chains from a single sample sequenced in a study of blood T cell repertoires in COVID-19. Repertoires were generated with immunoSEQ multiplex PCR, while TCRdb's copy carries only in-frame clones and drops some. The table shows about 90,000 clones, with 80% to 95% occurring only once. Specimen: peripheral blood. The receptors were sampled from a human donor with active COVID-19. The donor label of this sample is uncertain.

The V call is TRBV5-1, the J call TRBJ2-5; 15 bases line up with TRBD2. Germline-derived CDR1 and CDR2 are SGHRS and YFSETQ. The CDR3 spans 15 residues. The V and J ends lost 4 bases and 5 bases, in that order; junction bases with no gene match: 3. The CDR3 DNA is TGCGCCAGCAGCGGCGGGACTAGCGGGGGGGAGACCCAGTACTTC. Its translation: CASSGGTSGGETQYF. Supplemented by reference TRBV5-1 and TRBJ2-5, the full variable domain reads KAGVTQTPRYLIKTRGQQVTLSCSPISGHRSVSWYQQTPGQGLQFLFEYFSETQRNKGNFPGRFSGRQFSNSRSEMNVSTLELGDSALYLCASSGGTSGGETQYFGPGTRLLVL.

This sequence joins TRBV3-1 (or the pseudogene TRBV3-2) and TRBJ1-4, with a weak D call TRBD1 (6 bases). Germline loops: CDR1 LGHDT, CDR2 YNNKEL (reference sequence). The CDR3 runs 16 residues. V was pared by 1 base and J by 8 bases, with 17 bases between. This chain's CDR3 is CASSQGWGPNREKLFF. As DNA, the CDR3 is TGTGCCAGCAGCCAAGGTTGGGGGCCAAACCGAGAAAAACTGTTTTTT.

This chain links TRBV2 with TRBJ2-7; 10 nucleotides align to TRBD1. This CDR3 has 14 residues. Germline CDR1 reads SNHLY; CDR2 reads FYNNEI. Unmatched junction bases numbered 7, after V lost 9 bases and J lost 2 bases. CDR3 residues: CASDFGQGAYEQYF. DNA for the CDR3: TGTGCCAGTGATTTCGGACAGGGGGCCTACGAGCAGTACTTC.

V is TRBV3-1 (or the pseudogene TRBV3-2) and J is TRBJ1-5, with TRBD1 matching 7 bases. The ends lost 6 bases at V and 4 bases at J; junction bases unmatched: 3. CDR1 LGHDT and CDR2 YNNKEL come from the germline V gene (reference sequence). This CDR3 is 13 amino acids long. CDR3 coding DNA: TGTGCCAGCAGTGAGGGGGCTAATCAGCCCCAGCATTTT. As protein: CASSEGANQPQHF.

The genes are TRBV11-2 and TRBJ2-1; TRBD1 matches 8 bases. CDR1 is SGHAT, CDR2 FQNNGV, per germline. CDR3 size: 15 residues. V lost 4 bases, J lost 1 base, and 3 bases stayed unmatched. The CDR3 DNA sequence: TGTGCCAGCAGCTCAGGACAGGGTTCCTACAATGAGCAGTTCTTC. This encodes CASSSGQGSYNEQFF.

V gene TRBV6-1 combines with J gene TRBJ1-6; tentatively, D is TRBD1 (5 bases). This CDR3 comprises 14 residues. Germline V CDR1 and CDR2: MNHNS, SASEGT. V lost 2 bases, J lost 8 bases, and 10 bases lay in between. The CDR3: CASSELAGYSPLHF. For the CDR3, the DNA is TGTGCCAGCAGTGAATTGGCAGGGTATTCACCCCTCCACTTT.

The chain carries TRBV6-5 and TRBJ2-3; 9 bases map to TRBD2. V shed 8 bases, J shed 0 bases, and the junction held 6 bases outside the gene matches. Germline V gene lookup returns CDR1 MNHEY and CDR2 SVGAGI. The CDR3 contains 15 residues. This CDR3 reads CASLVLAGSTDTQYF. The CDR3 region has the DNA TGTGCCAGCCTCGTTCTAGCGGGGAGCACAGATACGCAGTATTTT.

This clone was seen just once. V gene TRBV13 combines with J gene TRBJ1-2; perhaps TRBD1 as D (5 bases). Germline CDR1 reads PRHDT; CDR2 reads FYEKMQ (reference sequence). This CDR3 is 16 amino acids long. V dropped 5 bases and J dropped 3 bases, with 19 bases sitting between them. The CDR3 nucleotides read TGTGCCAGCAGCCCGATGACGTGGGGCAGTGACTATGGCTACACCTTC. It specifies CASSPMTWGSDYGYTF.

This clone was seen a handful of times. CDR3 region: CASSSSHRDRGDGNTEAFF. The DNA of the CDR3 is TGCGCCAGCAGCTCGTCTCACCGGGACAGGGGCGATGGGAACACTGAAGCTTTCTTT. This chain uses TRBV5-1 with TRBJ1-1, with 10 bases fitting TRBD1. The germline CDR1 and CDR2 sequences are SGHRS and YFSETQ. V lost 3 bases, J lost 1 base, and 15 bases stayed unmatched. The CDR3 is 19 amino acids.

The gene calls are TRBV5-1 and TRBJ1-2; 7 nucleotides align to TRBD1. This CDR3 spans 21 amino acids. The germline gives CDR1 SGHRS, CDR2 YFSETQ. With 3 bases clipped from V and 1 base from J, the junction kept 24 bases outside the gene matches. CDR3 in DNA: TGCGCCAGCAGCTCGAGAGACCAAGGGCGAGGGGGCAAGGGAATTAACTATGGCTACACCTTC. Translating gives CASSSRDQGRGGKGINYGYTF.

This clone was detected only a few times. This chain connects TRBV7-2 to TRBJ1-6; TRBD1 matches 7 bases. V was pared by 1 base and J by 6 bases, with 9 bases of the junction left unmatched. This CDR3 region has 17 residues. Germline V gene data show CDR1 as SGHTA and CDR2 as FQGNSA. For the CDR3, the DNA is TGTGCCAGCAGCTTAGGGACAGGTGGAGGTGGTAATTCACCCCTCCACTTT. It encodes CASSLGTGGGGNSPLHF.

V and J are TRBV7-9 and TRBJ2-1; D perhaps matches TRBD2 (6 bases). V was clipped by 5 bases and J by 3 bases, with 17 bases between them. Germline loops: CDR1 SEHNR, CDR2 FQNEAQ (reference sequence). The CDR3 totals 16 residues. CDR3 loop: CASSRAGGAHYNEQFF. DNA of the CDR3: TGTGCCAGCAGCCGAGCGGGCGGGGCTCACTACAATGAGCAGTTCTTC. The full variable domain, completed using reference TRBV7-9 and TRBJ2-1, is DTGVSQNPRHKITKRGQNVTFRCDPISEHNRLYWYRQTLGQGPEFLTYFQNEAQLEKSRLLSDRFSAERPKGSFSTLEIQRTEQGDSAMYLCASSRAGGAHYNEQFFGPGTRLTVL.

The chain is built from TRBV11-3 and TRBJ1-6, with no clear D. The length of the CDR3 is 14 residues. The V end was cut by 4 bases, the J end by 7 bases, with 11 bases between. CDR1 and CDR2 (germline): SGHNT, YENEEA. The CDR3 protein is CASSYRGGNSPLHF. DNA of the CDR3: TGTGCCAGCAGCTACCGAGGCGGAAATTCACCCCTCCACTTT.

This clone has more than one count but fewer than ten. The chain combines TRBV13 with TRBJ1-1; D not resolved. The CDR3 totals 15 residues. The ends were cut back, 0 bases at V and 3 bases at J, with 11 bases in the middle. Germline V gene sequence: CDR1 PRHDT, CDR2 FYEKMQ (reference sequence). The chain's CDR3 is CASSLGAILDTEAFF. The CDR3 coding sequence is TGTGCCAGCAGCTTAGGGGCCATTCTGGACACTGAAGCTTTCTTT.

The gene calls are TRBV3-1 (or the pseudogene TRBV3-2) and TRBJ2-7; TRBD1 might be the D (6 bases). Looked up from germline, CDR1 is LGHDT and CDR2 is YNNKEL (reference sequence). Trimming cost V 4 bases and J 0 bases, with 10 bases left between them. The CDR3 is 14 amino acids. The CDR3, as DNA: TGTGCCAGCAGCCCCGGGGACAACTCCTACGAGCAGTACTTC. This encodes CASSPGDNSYEQYF.

The chain uses TRBV19 and TRBJ1-5, with a tentative D call TRBD1 (6 bases). Germline CDR1 LNHDA, CDR2 SQIVND (reference sequence). The CDR3 is 14 residues long. Between the trimmed V and J ends, which lost 7 bases and 7 bases, there was a span of 17 bases. This chain's CDR3 is CASTPGGDYQPQHF. The DNA of the CDR3 is TGTGCCAGTACCCCGGGGGGCGATTACCAGCCCCAGCATTTT.

This rearrangement joins TRBV6-5 to TRBJ2-5; maybe TRBD2 (5 bases). This CDR3 is built from 15 residues. Germline V CDR1 and CDR2: MNHEY, SVGAGI. The V end was cut by 4 bases, the J end by 3 bases, with 15 bases between. CDR3 amino acids: CASSSASGMKETQYF. CDR3 coding DNA: TGTGCCAGCAGTTCCGCATCGGGGATGAAAGAGACCCAGTACTTC.

CDR3 sequence (DNA): TGTGCCAGCAGCTTCCGCCTCTTGGGGATACGGGACAGGGGGACCTACGAGCAGTACTTC. It encodes CASSFRLLGIRDRGTYEQYF. V gene TRBV7-8 combines with J gene TRBJ2-7; 11 bases match TRBD1. Germline assignment: CDR1 SGHVS and CDR2 FQNEAQ. The V and J ends lost 3 bases and 2 bases, in that order; junction bases with no gene match: 18. The CDR3 extends over 20 amino acids.

J is TRBJ2-1 and V is TRBV13; 7 bases match TRBD2. CDR1 is PRHDT and CDR2 is FYEKMQ in the germline V gene (reference sequence). V dropped 5 bases and J dropped 3; count of bases not matched to a gene: 4. This CDR3 spans 14 amino acids. The CDR3 loop reads CASSPPGGYNEQFF. CDR3 in DNA: TGTGCCAGCAGCCCACCGGGGGGCTACAATGAGCAGTTCTTC. Full variable domain (remainder filled in from reference TRBV13 and TRBJ2-1): AAGVIQSPRHLIKEKRETATLKCYPIPRHDTVYWYQQGPGQDPQFLISFYEKMQSDKGSIPDRFSAQQFSDYHSELNMSSLELGDSALYFCASSPPGGYNEQFFGPGTRLTVL.

The rearrangement joins TRBV14 to TRBJ2-7; 10 bases match TRBD1. Germline V lookup: CDR1 SGHDN, CDR2 FVKESK. J gave up 12 bases and V 4 bases, and 6 bases lay outside the gene matches. This CDR3 region has 12 residues. The DNA of the CDR3 is TGTGCCAGCAGCCTTATTGGACAGGGGGTGTACTTC. Its protein product is CASSLIGQGVYF.

This clone was found once. The V and J genes are TRBV3-1 (or the pseudogene TRBV3-2) and TRBJ1-2; TRBD1 might be the D (6 bases). With 0 bases removed from V and 11 bases from J, the gap between germline ends came to 19 bases. There are 15 residues in the CDR3. Germline assignment: CDR1 LGHDT and CDR2 YNNKEL (reference sequence). CDR3 nucleotides: TGTGCCAGCAGCCAAGACGAATGGGGGCGTAAGGGTTACACCTTC. Its translation is CASSQDEWGRKGYTF.

This chain links TRBV5-8 with TRBJ1-5; 10 bases match TRBD1. From germline, CDR1 is SGHTS and CDR2 YDEGEE. The CDR3 is 16 amino acids. V gave up 0 bases and J gave up 7 bases; unmatched junction bases: 7. For the CDR3, the DNA is TGTGCCAGCAGCTTGGCAGGGGACAGGGGTGGACAGCCCCAGCATTTT. It codes for CASSLAGDRGGQPQHF. Variable domain in full (rest from reference TRBV5-8 and TRBJ1-5): EAGVTQSPTHLIKTRGQQATLRCSPISGHTSVYWYQQALGLGLQFLLWYDEGEERNRGNFPPRFSGRQFPNYSSELNVNALELEDSALYLCASSLAGDRGGQPQHFGDGTRLSIL.

The CDR3 spells CASRGLSYSPLHF. CDR3 in DNA: TGTGCCAGCAGGGGGCTGAGTTATTCACCCCTCCACTTT. The chain uses TRBV28 and TRBJ1-6, with D perhaps TRBD1 (5 bases). Germline-derived CDR1 and CDR2 are MDHEN and SYDVKM. The V end was cut by 6 bases, the J end by 8 bases, with 11 bases between. The CDR3 is made up of 13 amino acids.

This clone was seen more than once but under ten times. J is TRBJ2-1 and V is TRBV7-9; TRBD2 aligns across 11 bases. J was trimmed by 7 bases and V by 2 bases; bases with no gene match: 16. Looked up from germline, CDR1 is SEHNR and CDR2 is FQNEAQ (reference sequence). CDR3 length: 19 amino acids. CDR3 residues: CASSLNLGWGLAAGNEQFF. For the CDR3, the DNA is TGTGCCAGCAGCTTAAATCTAGGATGGGGACTAGCGGCGGGGAATGAGCAGTTCTTC.

The chain has TRBV4-3 and TRBJ1-2; TRBD1 matches 7 bases. J gave up 2 bases and V 1 base, and 10 bases lay outside the gene matches. This CDR3 is built from 17 residues. The germline gives CDR1 LGHNA, CDR2 YSLEER. CDR3 loop: CASSQAGTAAKNYGYTF. The CDR3 DNA is TGCGCCAGCAGCCAAGCAGGGACAGCAGCTAAAAACTATGGCTACACCTTC.

The chain couples TRBV9 to TRBJ2-1; weak D call: TRBD1 (5 bases). CDR3 length: 17 residues. Trimming cost V 0 bases and J 2 bases, with 15 bases left between them. CDR1 is SGDLS and CDR2 is YYNGEE in the germline V gene. Here the CDR3 DNA reads TGTGCCAGCAGCGTAGAAGGACAAGCTCCAGCCTACAATGAGCAGTTCTTC. Amino acids: CASSVEGQAPAYNEQFF.

V gene TRBV3-1 (or the pseudogene TRBV3-2) combines with J gene TRBJ2-3, with D perhaps TRBD2 (6 bases). The CDR3 sequence is 18 residues long. Per the germline V gene, CDR1 is LGHDT and CDR2 is YNNKEL (reference sequence). V was cut by 1 base and J by 5 bases, with 22 bases left in between. The CDR3, as DNA: TGTGCCAGCAGCCAAGCCGGGGGTGGAGCCCTCCCAGGAGATACGCAGTATTTT. Its protein is CASSQAGGGALPGDTQYF.

The chain combines TRBV6-4 with TRBJ2-3; 7 bases fit TRBD1. Trimming cost V 8 bases and J 2 bases; bases outside gene matches: 10. From germline, CDR1 is MRHNA and CDR2 SNTAGT. This CDR3 region has 15 residues. DNA of the CDR3: TGTGCCAGCTCCACAGGGGCGACTAACACAGATACGCAGTATTTT. It encodes CASSTGATNTDTQYF.

The J gene is TRBJ2-7, the V gene TRBV10-3, with 7 bases fitting TRBD2. The length of the CDR3 is 14 residues. Trimming at V came to 11 bases and at J to 3 bases, leaving 13 bases not matched to a gene. Germline CDR1 is ENHRY and CDR2 is SYGVKD. CDR3: CASRGRAVDYEQYF. The CDR3 DNA follows: TGTGCCTCCCGGGGGAGGGCGGTGGACTACGAGCAGTACTTC.